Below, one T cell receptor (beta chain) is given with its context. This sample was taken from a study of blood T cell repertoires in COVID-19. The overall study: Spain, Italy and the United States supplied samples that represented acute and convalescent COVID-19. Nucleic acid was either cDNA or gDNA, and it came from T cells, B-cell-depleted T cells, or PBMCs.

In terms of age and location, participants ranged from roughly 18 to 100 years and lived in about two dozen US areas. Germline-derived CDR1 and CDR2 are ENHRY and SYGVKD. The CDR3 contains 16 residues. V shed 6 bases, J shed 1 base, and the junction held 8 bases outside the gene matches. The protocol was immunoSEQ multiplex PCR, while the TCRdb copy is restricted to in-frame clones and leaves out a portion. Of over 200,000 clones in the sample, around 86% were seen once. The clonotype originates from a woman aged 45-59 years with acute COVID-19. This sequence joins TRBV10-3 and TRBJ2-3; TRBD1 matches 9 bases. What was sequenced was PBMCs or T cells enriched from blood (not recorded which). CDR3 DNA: TGTGCCATCAGCCCGGGACAGGGCTCCCGCACAGATACGCAGTATTTT. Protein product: CAISPGQGSRTDTQYF.